This TCR beta chain was found in a study of blood T cell repertoires in COVID-19. Study in general: From the United States, Italy and Spain came samples of acute and convalescent COVID-19.

How the authors handled the data: Estimation of nucleated cell counts was performed using reference gene primer amplification. Generated by immunoSEQ multiplex PCR, the TCRdb table keeps only in-frame clones and is missing some. That table furnishes V, J and clone size, whereas the DNA furnished D and trimming. The table lists 150,000 to 200,000 clones, approximately 80% of them singletons, with 1.5% in the top ten. The table lists this clone with a few counts. This CDR3 spans 12 amino acids. Germline V lookup: CDR1 SNHLY, CDR2 FYNNEI. With 5 bases removed from V and 7 bases from J, the gap between germline ends came to 11 bases.

J is TRBJ2-5 and V is TRBV2; D might be TRBD2 (7 bases). Sequenced input: peripheral blood. The receptor was derived from a human donor in a cohort sampled during active COVID-19. The CDR3 loop is CASSRGAGTQYF. The CDR3 bases are TGTGCCAGCAGTCGGGGGGCTGGGACCCAGTACTTC.